These 25 T cell receptor beta chains share one sample of origin, sequenced in a study of blood T cell repertoires in COVID-19. Profiling relied on immunoSEQ multiplex PCR, and the TCRdb table lists in-frame clones only, not all of them. The sample comprises approximately 210,000 clones, more than 75% of which are singletons, and about 9.9% rests with the top ten. Sequences were obtained from peripheral blood. All receptors come from a man between 45 and 60 years old with COVID-19, enrolled during active disease.

The genes are TRBV6-5 and TRBJ1-1; possibly TRBD1 for D (5 bases). In germline, CDR1 is MNHEY, CDR2 SVGAGI. V lost 0 bases and J 4 bases, leaving 15 bases between the germline ends. This CDR3 comprises 16 residues. The CDR3 sequence is CASSYSSPGGVTEAFF. In DNA form, the CDR3 reads TGTGCCAGCAGTTACTCGTCGCCGGGGGGGGTCACTGAAGCTTTCTTT.

J is TRBJ2-7 and V is TRBV5-1, with 7 bases matching TRBD1. Losses at the gene ends were 4 bases for V and 2 bases for J; bases not matched to a gene: 6. This CDR3 has 14 residues. CDR1 and CDR2 from the germline V gene are SGHRS and YFSETQ. CDR3 sequence: CASSPDRAPYEQYF. CDR3 DNA sequence: TGCGCCAGCAGCCCCGACAGGGCCCCCTACGAGCAGTACTTC.

The gene calls are TRBV5-5 and TRBJ2-3; 9 bases map to TRBD1. Trimming cost V 1 base and J 6 bases; bases outside gene matches: 9. The V gene's germline CDR1 is SGHKS and CDR2 YYEKEE (reference sequence). The CDR3 length is 16 residues. CDR3 bases: TGTGCCAGCAGCTTGTTTCGAGGACAGGGGCGGGATACGCAGTATTTT. Amino acid sequence: CASSLFRGQGRDTQYF.

Written as DNA, the CDR3 is TGTGCCATCGGGCAAGCGGGAGTGGAGGGTGAGCAGTTCTTC. Amino acids: CAIGQAGVEGEQFF. V is TRBV10-3 and J is TRBJ2-1, with 8 bases lining up with TRBD2. V trimming: 8 bases; J trimming: 9 bases; junction bases outside the gene matches: 12. Germline CDR1 reads ENHRY; CDR2 reads SYGVKD. This CDR3 region has 14 residues.

The chain joins TRBV7-2 to TRBJ1-3; D gene ambiguous. CDR1 is SGHTA and CDR2 is FQGNSA in the germline V gene. With 9 bases removed from V and 6 bases from J, the gap between germline ends came to 6 bases. This CDR3 region has 10 residues. As DNA, the CDR3 is TGTGCCAGAGAACTAAACACCATATATTTT. This encodes CARELNTIYF.

The chain recombines TRBV7-8 with TRBJ2-7, with 8 nucleotides matching TRBD1. Germline-derived CDR1 and CDR2 are SGHVS and FQNEAQ. The CDR3 length is 14 residues. V trimming: 1 base; J trimming: 5 bases; junction bases outside the gene matches: 4. CDR3 bases: TGTGCCAGCAGCTTAGTGGACAGGGCCCACGAGCAGTACTTC. Its protein is CASSLVDRAHEQYF.

The chain couples TRBV27 to TRBJ2-7; D is perhaps TRBD2 (6 bases). This CDR3 region has 14 residues. Germline assignment: CDR1 MNHEY and CDR2 SMNVEV (reference sequence). Between the trimmed V and J ends, which lost 4 bases and 7 bases, there was a span of 17 bases. Here the CDR3 reads CASSWGTGIREQYF. The CDR3 DNA reads as TGTGCCAGCAGTTGGGGGACTGGGATACGGGAGCAGTACTTC.

The V and J genes are TRBV28 and TRBJ1-1; D gene uncertain. The germline CDR1 and CDR2 sequences are MDHEN and SYDVKM. Trimming took off 1 base at V and 0 bases at J, with 9 bases between the two ends. The CDR3 has 15 amino acids. CDR3 sequence reads: CASSLSQTLNTEAFF. The DNA of the CDR3 is TGTGCCAGCAGTTTATCTCAGACTTTGAACACTGAAGCTTTCTTT. The whole variable domain, filled in from reference TRBV28 and TRBJ1-1, reads DVKVTQSSRYLVKRTGEKVFLECVQDMDHENMFWYRQDPGLGLRLIYFSYDVKMKEKGDIPEGYSVSREKKERFSLILESASTNQTSMYLCASSLSQTLNTEAFFGQGTRLTVV.

The chain is built from TRBV10-1 and TRBJ2-3; 7 positions agree with TRBD2. Trimming at V came to 7 bases and at J to 5 bases, leaving 12 bases not matched to a gene. The CDR3 is 15 residues long. CDR1 WNHNN and CDR2 SYGVQD come from the germline V gene (reference sequence). The CDR3 region has the DNA TGCGCCAGCATTTCCCAAGGGCGGGAGAAAGATACGCAGTATTTT. This codes for CASISQGREKDTQYF.

The V and J genes are TRBV6-5 and TRBJ2-2; D is unclear. CDR3 length equals 13 residues. The germline V gene has CDR1 MNHEY and CDR2 SVGAGI. V lost 2 bases and J lost 6, with 7 bases in between. The CDR3 DNA follows: TGTGCCAGCAGTTACGGCACCGCCGGGGAGCTGTTTTTT. Protein sequence: CASSYGTAGELFF.

The chain combines TRBV30 with TRBJ2-1; 10 bases map to TRBD2. The germline V gene has CDR1 GTSNPN and CDR2 SVGIG (reference sequence). The CDR3 contains 12 residues. J lost 12 bases, V lost 7 bases, and 9 bases had no gene match. CDR3 amino acids: CAFTAGGGSQFF. The CDR3 DNA is TGTGCCTTCACAGCGGGGGGGGGTTCGCAGTTCTTC.

V usage is TRBV18 and J usage is TRBJ2-3; 8 bases are shared with TRBD1. With V trimmed by 3 bases and J by 1 base, 9 bases remained unmatched. Germline assignment: CDR1 KGHSH and CDR2 LQKENI. The CDR3 sequence is 17 residues long. CDR3 DNA: TGTGCCAGCTCACCGCTAGGACAGGGAATGGGCACAGATACGCAGTATTTT. Amino acids: CASSPLGQGMGTDTQYF. Combining the CDR3 with reference TRBV18 and TRBJ2-3 gives the whole variable domain NAGVMQNPRHLVRRRGQEARLRCSPMKGHSHVYWYRQLPEEGLKFMVYLQKENIIDESGMPKERFSAEFPKEGPSILRIQQVVRGDSAAYFCASSPLGQGMGTDTQYFGPGTRLTVL.

This chain uses TRBV19 with TRBJ1-6; 7 bases fit TRBD1. CDR3 length equals 15 residues. J lost 7 bases, V lost 6 bases, and 9 bases had no gene match. From germline, CDR1 is LNHDA and CDR2 SQIVND (reference sequence). The CDR3 loop is CASSPRQGGNSPLHF. CDR3 bases: TGTGCCAGTAGCCCCCGACAGGGTGGGAATTCACCCCTCCACTTT.

The chain is built from TRBV7-8 and TRBJ2-7, with 14 positions matching TRBD2. The length of the CDR3 is 17 residues. Per the germline V gene, CDR1 is SGHVS and CDR2 is FQNEAQ. Trimming removed 5 bases from V and 5 bases from J; junction bases left unmatched: 11. The CDR3, as DNA: TGTGCCAGCAGCCAAATTGCCCCGGGACTAGCGGGAGACGAGCAGTACTTC. Translation: CASSQIAPGLAGDEQYF.

This clone was seen only a few times. The chain uses TRBV5-4 and TRBJ2-7, with 7 bases matching TRBD1. V shed 3 bases and J 0 bases; nucleotides not matched to a gene: 9. Germline V CDR1 and CDR2: SGHNT, YYREEE (reference sequence). The CDR3 consists of 16 residues. CDR3 sequence (DNA): TGTGCCAGCAGCTCCCTCCGGGACAGCCCCTCCTACGAGCAGTACTTC. Protein: CASSSLRDSPSYEQYF.

The chain uses TRBV28 and TRBJ1-2, with D tentatively TRBD1 (5 bases). CDR1 is MDHEN and CDR2 is SYDVKM in the germline V gene. Trimming left V 5 bases short and J 3 bases short, with 10 bases between. The CDR3 extends over 13 amino acids. CDR3: CASSPGQYYGYTF. The CDR3 DNA follows: TGTGCCAGCAGTCCCGGACAATACTATGGCTACACCTTC.

V and J are TRBV6-6 and TRBJ2-7; 8 bases align to TRBD2. J gave up 3 bases and V 6 bases, and 10 bases lay outside the gene matches. Germline CDR1 reads MNHNY; CDR2 reads SVGAGI (reference sequence). The CDR3 is 15 residues long. The CDR3 loop is CASRPLAGKDYEQYF. CDR3 coding DNA: TGTGCCAGCAGACCCTTAGCGGGAAAAGACTACGAGCAGTACTTC.

The rearrangement uses TRBV6-5 and TRBJ1-2; D not resolved. V lost 0 bases and J lost 2, with 7 bases in between. The CDR3 length is 14 residues. Germline CDR1 and CDR2: MNHEY and SVGAGI. CDR3 sequence reads: CASSYSAQNYGYTF. The CDR3 nucleotides read TGTGCCAGCAGTTACTCGGCACAGAACTATGGCTACACCTTC.

The chain joins TRBV18 to TRBJ2-1; 14 bases are shared with TRBD2. CDR1 and CDR2 (germline): KGHSH, LQKENI. The CDR3 covers 17 residues. Germline trimming cut 3 bases from V and 6 bases from J; bases unmatched to any gene: 7. CDR3 nucleotides: TGTGCCAGCTCACCCGGGACTAGCGGGGGATTAGGCAATGAGCAGTTCTTC. It codes for CASSPGTSGGLGNEQFF.

This sequence joins TRBV6-5 and TRBJ2-5; 10 nucleotides match TRBD1. V shed 0 bases, J shed 5 bases, and the junction held 0 bases outside the gene matches. Germline V lookup: CDR1 MNHEY, CDR2 SVGAGI. This CDR3 region has 14 residues. The CDR3 DNA sequence: TGTGCCAGCAGTTACTCGGACAGGGGGGAGACCCAGTACTTC. This encodes CASSYSDRGETQYF.

This chain connects TRBV6-6 to TRBJ2-7, with TRBD1 matching over 12 bases. Germline V gives CDR1 MNHNY, CDR2 SVGAGI (reference sequence). This CDR3 comprises 18 residues. V gave up 5 bases and J gave up 3 bases; unmatched junction bases: 14. The CDR3 loop reads CASSRTGQGANPYYEQYF. The CDR3 DNA reads as TGTGCCAGCAGTCGAACGGGACAGGGGGCTAACCCTTACTACGAGCAGTACTTC.

This chain's CDR3 is CASRLGTSGVETQYF. The DNA for the CDR3 is TGTGCAAGTCGCCTAGGGACTAGCGGGGTGGAGACCCAGTACTTC. The gene calls are TRBV12-2 and TRBJ2-5; the table's D call, TRBD2, has no DNA check behind it. TRBV12-2 represents a pseudogene. This CDR3 is built from 15 residues.

The CDR3 is CAKSTGKFITEAFF. For the CDR3, the DNA is TGTGCCAAAAGTACAGGAAAATTTATCACTGAAGCTTTCTTT. V gene TRBV2 combines with J gene TRBJ1-1, with D possibly matching TRBD1 (5 bases). This CDR3 spans 14 amino acids. The germline CDR1 and CDR2 sequences are SNHLY and FYNNEI. V lost 10 bases and J lost 4, with 19 bases in between.

This clone has just one count. V and J are TRBV10-3 and TRBJ1-4; D gene unclear. Per the germline V gene, CDR1 is ENHRY and CDR2 is SYGVKD. Trimming stripped 3 bases from V and 0 bases from J, with 8 bases between. CDR3 length equals 15 residues. CDR3 DNA: TGTGCCATCAGTGAATCCCGTGCAACTAATGAAAAACTGTTTTTT. Its translation: CAISESRATNEKLFF.

This clone turned up a few times. The chain couples TRBV6-5 to TRBJ1-1; D possibly corresponds to TRBD1 (5 bases). Germline CDR1 MNHEY, CDR2 SVGAGI. Trimming took off 10 bases at V and 1 base at J, with 16 bases between the two ends. This CDR3 is 14 amino acids long. In DNA form, the CDR3 reads TGTGCCACCAGGCCCCGACAGACGAACACTGAAGCTTTCTTT. This encodes CATRPRQTNTEAFF.